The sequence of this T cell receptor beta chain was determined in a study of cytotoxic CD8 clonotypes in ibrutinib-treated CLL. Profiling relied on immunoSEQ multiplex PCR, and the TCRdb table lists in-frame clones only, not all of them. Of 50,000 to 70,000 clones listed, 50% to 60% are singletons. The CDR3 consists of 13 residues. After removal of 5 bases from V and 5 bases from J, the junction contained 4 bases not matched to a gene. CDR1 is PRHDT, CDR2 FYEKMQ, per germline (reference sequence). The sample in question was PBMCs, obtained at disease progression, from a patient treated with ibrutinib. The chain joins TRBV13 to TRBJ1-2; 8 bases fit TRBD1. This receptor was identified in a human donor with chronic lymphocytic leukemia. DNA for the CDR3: TGTGCCAGCAGCACGACAGGGGAGTATGGCTACACCTTC. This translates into CASSTTGEYGYTF.